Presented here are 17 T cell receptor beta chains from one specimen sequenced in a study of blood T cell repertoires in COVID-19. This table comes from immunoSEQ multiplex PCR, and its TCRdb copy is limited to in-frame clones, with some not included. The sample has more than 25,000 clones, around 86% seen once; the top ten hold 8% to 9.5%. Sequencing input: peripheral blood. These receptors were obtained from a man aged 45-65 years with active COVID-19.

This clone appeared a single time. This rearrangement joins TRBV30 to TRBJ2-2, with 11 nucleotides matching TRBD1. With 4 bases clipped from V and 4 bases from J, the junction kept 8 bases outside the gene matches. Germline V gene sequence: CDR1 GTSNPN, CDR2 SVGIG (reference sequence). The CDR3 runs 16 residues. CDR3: CAWIGFGTGGTGELFF. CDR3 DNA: TGTGCCTGGATCGGGTTCGGGACAGGGGGCACCGGGGAGCTGTTTTTT.

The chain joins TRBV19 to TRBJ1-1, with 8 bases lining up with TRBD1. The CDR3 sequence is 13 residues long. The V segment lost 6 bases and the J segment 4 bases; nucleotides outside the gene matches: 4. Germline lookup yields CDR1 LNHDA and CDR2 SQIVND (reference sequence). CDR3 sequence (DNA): TGTGCCAGTAGGGACAGGGTGGCCACTGAAGCTTTCTTT. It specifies CASRDRVATEAFF.

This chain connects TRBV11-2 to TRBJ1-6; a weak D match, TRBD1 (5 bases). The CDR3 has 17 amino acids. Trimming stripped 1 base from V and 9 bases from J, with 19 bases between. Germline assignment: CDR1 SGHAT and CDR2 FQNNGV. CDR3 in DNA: TGTGCCAGCAGCTTAGTATCGGCGCGGGGGTCCTTTTCACCCCTCCACTTT. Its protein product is CASSLVSARGSFSPLHF.

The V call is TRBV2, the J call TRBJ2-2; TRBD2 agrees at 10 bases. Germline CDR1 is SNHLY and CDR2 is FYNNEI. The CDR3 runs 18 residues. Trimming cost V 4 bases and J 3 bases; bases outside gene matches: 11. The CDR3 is CASSGASGSAPDTGELFF. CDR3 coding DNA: TGTGCCAGCAGTGGGGCTAGCGGGAGTGCCCCGGACACCGGGGAGCTGTTTTTT.

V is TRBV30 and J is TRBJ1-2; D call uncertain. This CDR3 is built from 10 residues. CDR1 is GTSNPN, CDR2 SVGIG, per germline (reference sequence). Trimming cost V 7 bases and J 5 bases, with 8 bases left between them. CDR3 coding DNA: TGTGCCTCCTCTTTTTATGGCTACACCTTC. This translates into CASSFYGYTF.

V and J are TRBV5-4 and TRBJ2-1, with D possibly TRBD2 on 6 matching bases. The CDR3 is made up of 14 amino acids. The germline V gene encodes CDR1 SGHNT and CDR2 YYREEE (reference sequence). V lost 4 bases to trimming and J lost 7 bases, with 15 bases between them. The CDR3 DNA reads TGTGCCAGCAGCCTCGGAACTAGCTGGAATGAGCAGTTCTTC. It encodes CASSLGTSWNEQFF.

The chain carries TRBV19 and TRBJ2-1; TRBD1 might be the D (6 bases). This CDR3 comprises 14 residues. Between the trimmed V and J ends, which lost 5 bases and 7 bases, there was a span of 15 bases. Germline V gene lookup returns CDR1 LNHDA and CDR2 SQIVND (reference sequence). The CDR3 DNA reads TGTGCCAGTAGTGAGGACAGCCGTTGGAATGAGCAGTTCTTC. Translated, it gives CASSEDSRWNEQFF. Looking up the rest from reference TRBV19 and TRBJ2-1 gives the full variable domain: DGGITQSPKYLFRKEGQNVTLSCEQNLNHDAMYWYRQDPGQGLRLIYYSQIVNDFQKGDIAEGYSVSREKKESFPLTVTSAQKNPTAFYLCASSEDSRWNEQFFGPGTRLTVL.

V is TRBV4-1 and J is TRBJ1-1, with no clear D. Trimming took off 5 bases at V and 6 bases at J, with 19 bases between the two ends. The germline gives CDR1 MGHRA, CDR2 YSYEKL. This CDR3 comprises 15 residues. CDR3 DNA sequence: TGCGCCAGCAGCTACGAGGAATCGGGTGACTCTGAAGCTTTCTTT. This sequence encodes CASSYEESGDSEAFF.

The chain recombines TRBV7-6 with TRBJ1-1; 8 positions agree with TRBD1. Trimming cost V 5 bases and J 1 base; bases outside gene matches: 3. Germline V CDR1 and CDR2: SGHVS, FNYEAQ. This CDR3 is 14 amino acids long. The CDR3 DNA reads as TGTGCCAGCAGCGTCGGACAGGGGAACACTGAAGCTTTCTTT. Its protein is CASSVGQGNTEAFF.

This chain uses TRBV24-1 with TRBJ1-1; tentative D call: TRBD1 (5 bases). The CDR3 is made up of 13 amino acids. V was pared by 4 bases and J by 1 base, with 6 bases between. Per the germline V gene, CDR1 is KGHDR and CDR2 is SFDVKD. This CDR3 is CATSETENTEAFF. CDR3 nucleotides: TGTGCCACCAGTGAGACAGAGAACACTGAAGCTTTCTTT.

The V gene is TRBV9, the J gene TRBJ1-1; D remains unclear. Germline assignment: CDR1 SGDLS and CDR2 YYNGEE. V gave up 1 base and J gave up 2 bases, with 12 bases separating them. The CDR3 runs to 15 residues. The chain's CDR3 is CASSVIVGVNTEAFF. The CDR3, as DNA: TGTGCCAGCAGCGTAATTGTGGGCGTTAACACTGAAGCTTTCTTT. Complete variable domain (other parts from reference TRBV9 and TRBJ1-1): DSGVTQTPKHLITATGQRVTLRCSPRSGDLSVYWYQQSLDQGLQFLIQYYNGEERAKGNILERFSAQQFPDLHSELNLSSLELGDSALYFCASSVIVGVNTEAFFGQGTRLTVV.

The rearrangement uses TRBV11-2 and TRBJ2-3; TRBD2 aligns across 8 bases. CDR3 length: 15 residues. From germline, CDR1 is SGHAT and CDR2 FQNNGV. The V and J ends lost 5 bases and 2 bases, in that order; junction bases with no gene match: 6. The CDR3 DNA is TGTGCCAGCAGCCCACTAGCGGATATCACAGATACGCAGTATTTT. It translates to CASSPLADITDTQYF.

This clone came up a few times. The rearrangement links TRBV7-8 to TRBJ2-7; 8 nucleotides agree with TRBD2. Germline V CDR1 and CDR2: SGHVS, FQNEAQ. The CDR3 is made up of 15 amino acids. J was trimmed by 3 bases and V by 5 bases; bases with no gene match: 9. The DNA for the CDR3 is TGTGCCAGCAGCCTCGGGGGGGCCAGCCTCTACGAGCAGTACTTC. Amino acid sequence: CASSLGGASLYEQYF. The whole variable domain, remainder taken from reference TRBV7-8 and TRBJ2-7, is GAGVSQSPRYKVAKRGQDVALRCDPISGHVSLFWYQQALGQGPEFLTYFQNEAQLDKSGLPSDRFFAERPEGSVSTLKIQRTQQEDSAVYLCASSLGGASLYEQYFGPGTRLTVT.

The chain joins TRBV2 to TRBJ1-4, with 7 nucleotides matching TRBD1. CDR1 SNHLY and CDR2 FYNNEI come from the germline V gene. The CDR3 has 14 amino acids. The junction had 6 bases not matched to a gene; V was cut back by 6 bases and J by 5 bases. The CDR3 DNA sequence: TGTGCCAGCAGGGCGACAGGGAGGAATGAAAAACTGTTTTTT. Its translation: CASRATGRNEKLFF.

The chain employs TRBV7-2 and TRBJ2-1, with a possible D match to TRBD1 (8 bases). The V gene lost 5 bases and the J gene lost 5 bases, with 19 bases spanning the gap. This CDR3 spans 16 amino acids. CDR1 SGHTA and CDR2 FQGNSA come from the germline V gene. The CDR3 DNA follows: TGTGCCAGCAGCCCCCCAGGGGGCGGGAGCCACAATGAGCAGTTCTTC. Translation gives CASSPPGGGSHNEQFF.

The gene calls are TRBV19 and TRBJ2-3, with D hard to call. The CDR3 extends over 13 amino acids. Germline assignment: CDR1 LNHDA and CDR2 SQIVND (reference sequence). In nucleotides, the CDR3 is TGTGCGGCTTCGGCGGAAAGCACAGATACGCAGTATTTT. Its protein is CAASAESTDTQYF.

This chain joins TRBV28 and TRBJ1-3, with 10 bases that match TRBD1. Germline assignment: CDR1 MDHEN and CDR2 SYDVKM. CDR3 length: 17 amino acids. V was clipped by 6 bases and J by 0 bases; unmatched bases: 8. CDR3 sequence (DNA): TGTGCCAGCAGACCCGGGACAGGGGCACCCTCTGGAAACACCATATATTTT. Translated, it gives CASRPGTGAPSGNTIYF.